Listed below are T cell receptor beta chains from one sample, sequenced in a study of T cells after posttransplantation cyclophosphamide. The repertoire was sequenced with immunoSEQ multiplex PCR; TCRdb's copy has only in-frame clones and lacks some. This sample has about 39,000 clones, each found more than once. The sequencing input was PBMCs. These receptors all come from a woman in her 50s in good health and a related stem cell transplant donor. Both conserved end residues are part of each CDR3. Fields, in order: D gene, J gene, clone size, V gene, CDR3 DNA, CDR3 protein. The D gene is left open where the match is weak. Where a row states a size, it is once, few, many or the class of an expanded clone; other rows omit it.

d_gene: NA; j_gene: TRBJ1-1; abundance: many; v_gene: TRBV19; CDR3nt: TGTGCCAGTAGTTATAGGGGCCCTGATGAAGCTTTCTTT; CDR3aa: CASSYRGPDEAFF
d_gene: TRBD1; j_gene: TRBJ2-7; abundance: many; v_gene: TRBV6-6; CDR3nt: TGTGCCAGCAGTTACGGACAGGGAATGGTCGAGCAGTACTTC; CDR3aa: CASSYGQGMVEQYF
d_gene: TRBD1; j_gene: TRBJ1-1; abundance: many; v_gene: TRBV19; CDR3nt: TGTGCCAGTAGGGATCCGACAGGACAGGAGAACACTGAAGCTTTCTTT; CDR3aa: CASRDPTGQENTEAFF
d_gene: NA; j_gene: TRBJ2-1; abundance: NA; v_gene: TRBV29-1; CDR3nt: TGCAGCGTCGTCAACAGGAGGGTCGGTGAGCAGTTCTTC; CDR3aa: CSVVNRRVGEQFF
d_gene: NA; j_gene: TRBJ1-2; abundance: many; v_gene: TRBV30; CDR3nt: TGTGCCTGGAGTGTAACAGGGCTAAACGGCTACACCTTC; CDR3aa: CAWSVTGLNGYTF
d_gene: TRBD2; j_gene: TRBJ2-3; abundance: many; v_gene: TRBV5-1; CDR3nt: TGCGCCAGCAGCTTGGGGCTAGCGGGGGGGTCAACAGATACGCAGTATTTT; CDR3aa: CASSLGLAGGSTDTQYF
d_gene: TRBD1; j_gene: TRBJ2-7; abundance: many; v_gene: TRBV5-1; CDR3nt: TGCGCCAGCAGCCCCCGGCCACAGGGGTCCTACGAGCAGTACTTC; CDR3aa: CASSPRPQGSYEQYF
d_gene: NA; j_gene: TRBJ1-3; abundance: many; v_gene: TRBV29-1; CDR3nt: TGCAGCGTCCCAGGGTCTGGAAACACCATATATTTT; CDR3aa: CSVPGSGNTIYF
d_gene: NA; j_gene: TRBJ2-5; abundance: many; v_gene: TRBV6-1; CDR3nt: TGTGCCAGCAGTGAAACAAAGATGGAGGGTTGGGAGACCCAGTACTTC; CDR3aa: CASSETKMEGWETQYF
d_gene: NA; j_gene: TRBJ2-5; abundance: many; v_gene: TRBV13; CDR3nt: TGTGCCAGCAGCCCCGCCGGAGGGGATCTCCAAGAGACCCAGTACTTC; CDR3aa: CASSPAGGDLQETQYF
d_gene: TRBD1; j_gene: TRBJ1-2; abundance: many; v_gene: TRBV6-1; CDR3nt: TGTGCCAGCAATACACAGGGGCGCTACACCTTC; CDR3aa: CASNTQGRYTF
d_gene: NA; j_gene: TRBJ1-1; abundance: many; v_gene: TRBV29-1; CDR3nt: TGCAGCGTTGACGGGTATGGGACTGAAGCTTTCTTT; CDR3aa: CSVDGYGTEAFF
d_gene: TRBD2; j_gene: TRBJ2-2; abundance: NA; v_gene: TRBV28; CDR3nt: TGTGCCAGCAGTCCCCTGACTAGCGGGGTCACCGGGGAGCTGTTTTTT; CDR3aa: CASSPLTSGVTGELFF
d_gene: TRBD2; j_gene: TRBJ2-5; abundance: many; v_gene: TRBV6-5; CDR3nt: TGTGCCAGCAGTTCCAGCGGGGGGGCCGGAGAGACCCAGTACTTC; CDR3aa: CASSSSGGAGETQYF
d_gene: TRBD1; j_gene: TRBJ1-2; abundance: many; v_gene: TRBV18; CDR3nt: TGTGCCAGCACCGGGACAGGGGAAATTGGCTACACCTTC; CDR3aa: CASTGTGEIGYTF
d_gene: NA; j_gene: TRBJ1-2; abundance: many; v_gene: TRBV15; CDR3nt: TGTGCCACCAGCAGAGCTCGGGAATACTCTGGCTACACCTTC; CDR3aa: CATSRAREYSGYTF
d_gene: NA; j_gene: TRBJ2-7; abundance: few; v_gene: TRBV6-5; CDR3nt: TGTGCCAGCAGTTCCCAGTGGGGGGGCCTCTACGAGCAGTACTTC; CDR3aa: CASSSQWGGLYEQYF
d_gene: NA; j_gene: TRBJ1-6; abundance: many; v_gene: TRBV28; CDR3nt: TGTGCCAGCAGTTTCGGGAATAGGATTTCACCCCTCCACTTT; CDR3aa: CASSFGNRISPLHF
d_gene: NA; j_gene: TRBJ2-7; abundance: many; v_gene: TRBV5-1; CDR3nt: TGCGCCAGCAGCTTGGAAGGGACCCGCGGGATCTACGAGCAGTACTTC; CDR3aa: CASSLEGTRGIYEQYF
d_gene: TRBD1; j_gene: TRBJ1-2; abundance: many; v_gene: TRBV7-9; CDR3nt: TGTGCCAGCAGCTTTTCGGGACAGCCCGGCTACACCTTC; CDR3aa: CASSFSGQPGYTF
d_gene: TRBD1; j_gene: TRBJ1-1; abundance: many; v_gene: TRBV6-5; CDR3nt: TGTGCCAGCAGCCTACAGGGGCTAGCTGAAGCTTTCTTT; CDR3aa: CASSLQGLAEAFF
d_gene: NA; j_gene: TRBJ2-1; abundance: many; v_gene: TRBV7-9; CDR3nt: TGTGCCAGCCGTCCAGGGGTTAGTTCCTACAATGAGCAGTTCTTC; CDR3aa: CASRPGVSSYNEQFF
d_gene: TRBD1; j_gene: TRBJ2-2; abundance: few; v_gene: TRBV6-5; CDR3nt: TGTGCCAGCAGTTACGGGACAGGGTTCACCGGGGAGCTGTTTTTT; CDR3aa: CASSYGTGFTGELFF
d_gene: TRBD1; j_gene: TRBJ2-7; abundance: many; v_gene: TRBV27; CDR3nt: TGTGCCAGCAGTTCCGCGGACAGGGGCTACGAGCAGTACTTC; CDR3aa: CASSSADRGYEQYF
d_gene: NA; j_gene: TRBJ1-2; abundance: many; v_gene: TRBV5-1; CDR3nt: TGCGCCAGCAGCTTGGAAACTTCTAACTATGGCTACACCTTC; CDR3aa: CASSLETSNYGYTF
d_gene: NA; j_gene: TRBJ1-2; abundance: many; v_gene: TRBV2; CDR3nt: TGTGCCAGCAGTGGAGAGGACTATGGCTACACCTTC; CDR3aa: CASSGEDYGYTF
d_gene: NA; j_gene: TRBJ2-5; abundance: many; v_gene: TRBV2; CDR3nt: TGTGCCAGCAGTGGACTGCGTGGGGAGACCCAGTACTTC; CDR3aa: CASSGLRGETQYF
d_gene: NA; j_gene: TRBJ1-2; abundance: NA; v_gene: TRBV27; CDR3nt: TGTGCCAGCAGTCCCCGCGGGGCCTACTATGGCTACACCTTC; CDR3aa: CASSPRGAYYGYTF
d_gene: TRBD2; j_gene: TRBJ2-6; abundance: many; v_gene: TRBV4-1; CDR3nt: TGCGCCAGCAGCCCCGGGGGGGGGTTGAATGTGGGGGCCAACGTCCTGACTTTC; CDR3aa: CASSPGGGLNVGANVLTF
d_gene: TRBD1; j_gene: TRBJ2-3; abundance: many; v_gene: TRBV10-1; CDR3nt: TGCGCCAGCAGCGCCGACAGGGTAGCGCAGTATTTT; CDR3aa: CASSADRVAQYF
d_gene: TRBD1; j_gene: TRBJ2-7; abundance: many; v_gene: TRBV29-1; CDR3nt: TGCAGCGCTCTGGACAGGTTAGCCTACGAGCAGTACTTC; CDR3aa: CSALDRLAYEQYF
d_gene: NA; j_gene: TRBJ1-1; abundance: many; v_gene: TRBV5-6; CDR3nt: TGTGCCAGCAGCGGGGGGGCGAGGAACACTGAAGCTTTCTTT; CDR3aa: CASSGGARNTEAFF
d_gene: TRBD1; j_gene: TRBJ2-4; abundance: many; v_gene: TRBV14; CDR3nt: TGTGCCAGCAGCCAAGGGTACAGGGGTTCGGGGAAAAACATTCAGTACTTC; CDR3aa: CASSQGYRGSGKNIQYF
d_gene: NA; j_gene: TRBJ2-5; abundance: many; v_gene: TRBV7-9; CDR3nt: TGTGCCAGCAGCCAAACAGGGTTGGGTGAGACCCAGTACTTC; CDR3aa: CASSQTGLGETQYF
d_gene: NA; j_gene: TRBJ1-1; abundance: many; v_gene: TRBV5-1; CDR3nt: TGCGCCAGCAGCTTGGAATTGTCAGAGGACTACACTGAAGCTTTCTTT; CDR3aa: CASSLELSEDYTEAFF
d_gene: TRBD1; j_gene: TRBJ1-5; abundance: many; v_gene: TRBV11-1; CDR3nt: TGTGCCAGCAGTCCGGACAGGTTCAATCAGCCCCAGCATTTT; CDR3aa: CASSPDRFNQPQHF
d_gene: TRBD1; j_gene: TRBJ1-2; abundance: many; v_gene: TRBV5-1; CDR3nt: TGCGCCAGCAGCTTGGATGCAGGGGGCTATGGCTACACCTTC; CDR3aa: CASSLDAGGYGYTF
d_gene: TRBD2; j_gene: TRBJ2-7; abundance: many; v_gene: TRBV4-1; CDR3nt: TGCGCCAGCAGCCAAGAACCCCCCTCCAGCGGGGGGGCCTACGAGCAGTACTTC; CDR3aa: CASSQEPPSSGGAYEQYF
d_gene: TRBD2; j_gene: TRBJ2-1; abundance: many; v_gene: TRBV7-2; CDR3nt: TGTGCAGAGGCTAGTGGGGGGGATGAGCAGTTCTTC; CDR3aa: CAEASGGDEQFF
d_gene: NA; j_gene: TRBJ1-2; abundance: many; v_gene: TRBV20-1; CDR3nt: TGCAGTGCTAGAGCGGTTTATGGCTACACCTTC; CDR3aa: CSARAVYGYTF
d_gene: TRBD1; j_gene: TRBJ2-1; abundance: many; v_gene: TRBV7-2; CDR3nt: TGTGCCAGCAGCTTAGGACAGGGTCTCTCGGCGGAGCAGTTCTTC; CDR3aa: CASSLGQGLSAEQFF
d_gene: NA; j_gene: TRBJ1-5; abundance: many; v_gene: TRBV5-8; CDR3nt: TGTGCCAGCAGCCCAAGGGGCTTCAGCAATCAGCCCCAGCATTTT; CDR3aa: CASSPRGFSNQPQHF
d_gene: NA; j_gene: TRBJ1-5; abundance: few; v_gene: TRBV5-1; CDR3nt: TGCGCCAGCAGCCCTGGGACACCTAGGCAGCCCCAGCATTTT; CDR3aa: CASSPGTPRQPQHF
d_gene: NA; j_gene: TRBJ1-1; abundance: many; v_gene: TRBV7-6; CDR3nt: TGTGCCAGCAGCTTAAGTCTTGGTTTTGCCGGTGAAGCTTTCTTT; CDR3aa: CASSLSLGFAGEAFF
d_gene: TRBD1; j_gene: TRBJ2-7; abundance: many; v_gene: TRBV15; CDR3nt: TGTGCCACCAGCAGAGTGAGGGACAGGGACTCTATCTACGAGCAGTACTTC; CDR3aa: CATSRVRDRDSIYEQYF
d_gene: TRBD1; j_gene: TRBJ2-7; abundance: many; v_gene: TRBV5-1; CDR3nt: TGCGCCAGCAGCCCGGGGACAGTGTCCTCCTACGAGCAGTACTTC; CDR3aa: CASSPGTVSSYEQYF
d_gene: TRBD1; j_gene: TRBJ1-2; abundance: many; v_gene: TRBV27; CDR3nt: TGTGCCAGCAGTTCCGCCGGGACAGGGGGACGCTACACCTTC; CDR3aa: CASSSAGTGGRYTF